This TCR beta chain originates from a study of post-analysis software for immune sequencing data. In the study overall: The cohort encompassed relapsing-remitting, secondary progressive and progressive-relapsing multiple sclerosis disease courses.

Germline V gene data show CDR1 as DFQATT and CDR2 as SNEGSKA (reference sequence). The CDR3 spans 15 residues. J was trimmed by 0 bases and V by 0 bases; bases with no gene match: 5. With respect to this clonotype: Its antigen remains unidentified.

Carried by the TCR beta cDNA libraries were unique molecular identifiers. About 500,000 cDNA molecules were obtained per 1 to 10 million input T cells. TCRdb re-called the PCR reads with MiXCR, one entry per CDR3 protein. The table lists about half a million distinct CDR3 sequences, roughly 46% of them singletons. Whole-study results and caveats: Normalized Chao1 diversity was significantly reduced in patients versus controls. TRBV5-6, TRBV5-1 and TRBV20-1 belonged to a set of about 5 TRBV segments that were more frequent in patients than controls. With F measure, samples from one preparation batch clustered together strongly.

Sequencing input: blood. The chain joins TRBV20-1 to TRBJ2-7; 7 bases are shared with TRBD2. The receptor's source is a girl under 18 with multiple sclerosis. In DNA form, the CDR3 reads TGCAGTGCTAGAGATCCGGCTAGCGGCTCCTACGAGCAGTACTTC. This gives the protein CSARDPASGSYEQYF.